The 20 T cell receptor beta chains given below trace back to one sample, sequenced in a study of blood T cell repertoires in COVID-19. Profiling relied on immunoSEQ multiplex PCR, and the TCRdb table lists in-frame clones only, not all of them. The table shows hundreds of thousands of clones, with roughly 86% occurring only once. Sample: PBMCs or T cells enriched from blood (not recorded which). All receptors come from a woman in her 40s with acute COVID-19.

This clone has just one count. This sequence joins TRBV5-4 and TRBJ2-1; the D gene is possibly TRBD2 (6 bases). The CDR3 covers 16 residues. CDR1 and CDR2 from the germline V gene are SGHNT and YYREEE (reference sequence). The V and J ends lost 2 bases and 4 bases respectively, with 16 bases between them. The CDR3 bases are TGTGCCAGCAGCTTTCGCGTTCTAGCGCTGTACAATGAGCAGTTCTTC. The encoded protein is CASSFRVLALYNEQFF. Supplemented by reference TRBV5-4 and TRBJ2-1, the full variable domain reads ETGVTQSPTHLIKTRGQQVTLRCSSQSGHNTVSWYQQALGQGPQFIFQYYREEENGRGNFPPRFSGLQFPNYSSELNVNALELDDSALYLCASSFRVLALYNEQFFGPGTRLTVL.

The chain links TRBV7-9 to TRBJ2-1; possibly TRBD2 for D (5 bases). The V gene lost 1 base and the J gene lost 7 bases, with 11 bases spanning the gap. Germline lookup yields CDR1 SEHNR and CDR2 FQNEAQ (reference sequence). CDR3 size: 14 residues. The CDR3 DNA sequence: TGTGCCAGCAGCTTAGTTGAGGGTTTTAATGAGCAGTTCTTC. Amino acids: CASSLVEGFNEQFF. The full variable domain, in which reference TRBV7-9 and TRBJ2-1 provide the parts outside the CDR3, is DTGVSQNPRHKITKRGQNVTFRCDPISEHNRLYWYRQTLGQGPEFLTYFQNEAQLEKSRLLSDRFSAERPKGSFSTLEIQRTEQGDSAMYLCASSLVEGFNEQFFGPGTRLTVL.

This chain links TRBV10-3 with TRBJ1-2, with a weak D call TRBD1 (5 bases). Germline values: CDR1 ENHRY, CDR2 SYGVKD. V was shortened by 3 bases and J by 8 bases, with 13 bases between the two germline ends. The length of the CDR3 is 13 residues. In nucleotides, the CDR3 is TGTGCCATCAGTGAATTAACAGGTGGAGGCTACACCTTC. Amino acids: CAISELTGGGYTF.

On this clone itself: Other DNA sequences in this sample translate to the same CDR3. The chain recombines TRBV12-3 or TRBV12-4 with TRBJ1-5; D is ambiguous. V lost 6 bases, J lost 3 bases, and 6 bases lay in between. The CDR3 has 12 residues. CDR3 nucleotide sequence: TGTGCCAGCAGCCGAGACAATCAGCCCCAGCATTTT. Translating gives CASSRDNQPQHF.

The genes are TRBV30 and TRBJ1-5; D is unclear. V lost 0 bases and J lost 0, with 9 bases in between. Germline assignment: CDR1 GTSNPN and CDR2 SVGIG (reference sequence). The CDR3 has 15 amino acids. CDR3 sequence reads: CAWSVPGNSNQPQHF. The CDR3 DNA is TGTGCCTGGAGTGTACCGGGAAATAGCAATCAGCCCCAGCATTTT.

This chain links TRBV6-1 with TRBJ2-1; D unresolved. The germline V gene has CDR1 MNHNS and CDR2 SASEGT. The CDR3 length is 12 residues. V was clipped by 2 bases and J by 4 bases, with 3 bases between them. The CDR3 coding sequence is TGTGCCAGCAGTGAACGTTACAATGAGCAGTTCTTC. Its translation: CASSERYNEQFF.

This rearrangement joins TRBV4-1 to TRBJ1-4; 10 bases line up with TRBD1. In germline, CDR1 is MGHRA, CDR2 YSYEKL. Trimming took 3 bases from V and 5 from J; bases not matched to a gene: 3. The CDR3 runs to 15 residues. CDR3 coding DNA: TGCGCCAGCAGCCAGGTGGGACAGGGGAATGAAAAACTGTTTTTT. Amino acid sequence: CASSQVGQGNEKLFF.

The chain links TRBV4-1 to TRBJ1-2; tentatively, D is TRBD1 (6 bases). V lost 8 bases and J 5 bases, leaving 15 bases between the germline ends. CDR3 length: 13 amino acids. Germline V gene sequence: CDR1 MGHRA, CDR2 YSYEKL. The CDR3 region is CASGIGGGYGYTF. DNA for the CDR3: TGCGCCAGCGGCATAGGGGGAGGGTATGGCTACACCTTC.

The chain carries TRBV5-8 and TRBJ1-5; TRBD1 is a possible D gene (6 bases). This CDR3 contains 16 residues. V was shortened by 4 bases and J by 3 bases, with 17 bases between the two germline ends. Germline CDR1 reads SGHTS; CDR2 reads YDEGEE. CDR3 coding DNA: TGTGCCAGCAGCCCTCAGGGGCGGGGGAACAATCAGCCCCAGCATTTT. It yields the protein CASSPQGRGNNQPQHF.

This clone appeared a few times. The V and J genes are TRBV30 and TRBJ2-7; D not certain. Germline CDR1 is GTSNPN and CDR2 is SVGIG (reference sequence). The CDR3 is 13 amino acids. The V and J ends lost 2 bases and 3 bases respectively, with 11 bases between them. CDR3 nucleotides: TGTGCCTGGAGTCTGAGTTTGTACTACGAGCAGTACTTC. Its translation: CAWSLSLYYEQYF. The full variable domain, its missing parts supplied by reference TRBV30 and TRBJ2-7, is SQTIHQWPATLVQPVGSPLSLECTVEGTSNPNLYWYRQAAGRGLQLLFYSVGIGQISSEVPQNLSASRPQDRQFILSSKKLLLSDSGFYLCAWSLSLYYEQYFGPGTRLTVT.

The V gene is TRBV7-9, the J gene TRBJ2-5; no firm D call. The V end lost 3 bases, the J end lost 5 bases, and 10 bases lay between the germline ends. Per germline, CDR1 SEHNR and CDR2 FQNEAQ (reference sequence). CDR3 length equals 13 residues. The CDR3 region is CASSLFGSETQYF. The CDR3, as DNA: TGTGCCAGCAGCTTGTTTGGCAGTGAGACCCAGTACTTC.

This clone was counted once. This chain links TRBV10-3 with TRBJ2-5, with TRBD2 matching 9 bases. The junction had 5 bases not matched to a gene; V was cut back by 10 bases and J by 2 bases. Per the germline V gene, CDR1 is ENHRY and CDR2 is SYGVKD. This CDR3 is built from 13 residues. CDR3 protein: CANSGGRQETQYF. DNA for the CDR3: TGTGCCAATAGCGGGGGCAGACAAGAGACCCAGTACTTC.

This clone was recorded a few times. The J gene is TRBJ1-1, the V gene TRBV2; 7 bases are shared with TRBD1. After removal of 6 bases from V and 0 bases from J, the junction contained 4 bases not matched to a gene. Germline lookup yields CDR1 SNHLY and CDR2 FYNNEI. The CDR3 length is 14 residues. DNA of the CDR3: TGTGCCAGCAGGCCAGGGACAGTGAACACTGAAGCTTTCTTT. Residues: CASRPGTVNTEAFF.

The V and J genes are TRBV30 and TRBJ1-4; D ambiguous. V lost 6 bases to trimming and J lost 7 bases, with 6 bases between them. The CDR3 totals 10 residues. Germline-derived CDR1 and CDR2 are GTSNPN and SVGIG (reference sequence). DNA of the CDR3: TGTGCCTGTGAGGGTGAAAAACTGTTTTTT. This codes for CACEGEKLFF.

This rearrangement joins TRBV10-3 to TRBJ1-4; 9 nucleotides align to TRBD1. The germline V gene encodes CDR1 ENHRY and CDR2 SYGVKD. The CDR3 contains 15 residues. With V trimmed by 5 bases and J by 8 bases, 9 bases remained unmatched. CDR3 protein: CAISPTDRGEEKLFF. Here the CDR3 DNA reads TGTGCCATCAGTCCAACGGACAGGGGAGAGGAAAAACTGTTTTTT.

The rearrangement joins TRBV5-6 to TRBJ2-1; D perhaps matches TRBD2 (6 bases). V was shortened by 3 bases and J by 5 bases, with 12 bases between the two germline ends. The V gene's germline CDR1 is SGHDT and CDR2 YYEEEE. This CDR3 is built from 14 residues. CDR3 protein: CASSSGTLHNEQFF. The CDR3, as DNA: TGTGCCAGCAGCTCCGGGACTTTACACAATGAGCAGTTCTTC.

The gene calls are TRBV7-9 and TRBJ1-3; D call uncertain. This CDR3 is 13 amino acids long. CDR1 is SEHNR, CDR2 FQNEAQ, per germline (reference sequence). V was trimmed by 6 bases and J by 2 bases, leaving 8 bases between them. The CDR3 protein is CASRTSPGNTIYF. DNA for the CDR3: TGTGCCAGCAGAACATCTCCTGGAAACACCATATATTTT.

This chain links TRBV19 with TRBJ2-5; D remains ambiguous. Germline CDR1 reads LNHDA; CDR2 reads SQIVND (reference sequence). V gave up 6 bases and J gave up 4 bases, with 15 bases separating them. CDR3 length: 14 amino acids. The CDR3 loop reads CASSPPAFPETQYF. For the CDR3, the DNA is TGTGCCAGTAGCCCCCCCGCGTTTCCAGAGACCCAGTACTTC.

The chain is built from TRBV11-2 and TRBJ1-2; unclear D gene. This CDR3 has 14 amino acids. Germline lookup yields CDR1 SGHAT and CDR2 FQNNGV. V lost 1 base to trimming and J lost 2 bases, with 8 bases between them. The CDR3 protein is CASSLVVRNYGYTF. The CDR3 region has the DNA TGTGCCAGCAGCTTAGTGGTCAGGAACTATGGCTACACCTTC.

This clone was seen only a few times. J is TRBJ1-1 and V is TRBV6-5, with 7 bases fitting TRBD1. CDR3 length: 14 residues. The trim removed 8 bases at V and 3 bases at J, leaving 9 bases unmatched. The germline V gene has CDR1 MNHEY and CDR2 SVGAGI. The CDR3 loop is CASYEGQVHTEAFF. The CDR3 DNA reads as TGTGCCAGCTACGAAGGACAGGTTCACACTGAAGCTTTCTTT.